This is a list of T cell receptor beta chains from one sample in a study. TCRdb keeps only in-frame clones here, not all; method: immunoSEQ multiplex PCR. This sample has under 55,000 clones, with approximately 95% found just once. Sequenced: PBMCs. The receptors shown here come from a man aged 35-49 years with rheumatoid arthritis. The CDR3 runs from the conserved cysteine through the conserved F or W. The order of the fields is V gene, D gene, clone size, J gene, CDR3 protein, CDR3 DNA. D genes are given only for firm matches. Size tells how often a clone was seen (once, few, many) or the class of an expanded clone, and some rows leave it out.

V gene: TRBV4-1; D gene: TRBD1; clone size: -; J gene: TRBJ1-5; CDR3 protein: CASSQVRDRGTEALQPQHF; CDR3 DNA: TGCGCCAGCAGCCAAGTCCGGGACAGGGGGACCGAAGCTCTTCAGCCCCAGCATTTT
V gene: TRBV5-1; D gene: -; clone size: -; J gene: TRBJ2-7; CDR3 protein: CASSSPTGTDEQYF; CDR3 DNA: TGCGCCAGCAGCAGTCCGACAGGTACCGACGAGCAGTACTTC
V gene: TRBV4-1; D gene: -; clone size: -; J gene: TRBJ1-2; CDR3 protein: CASSGVSGQGYTF; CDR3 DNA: TGCGCCAGCTCGGGGGTTTCGGGTCAGGGCTACACCTTC
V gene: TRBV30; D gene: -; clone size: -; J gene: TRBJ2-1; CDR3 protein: CAWRKPGARYNEQFF; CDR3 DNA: TGTGCCTGGAGAAAGCCGGGGGCGAGATACAATGAGCAGTTCTTC
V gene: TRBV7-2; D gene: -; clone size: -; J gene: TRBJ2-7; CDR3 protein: CASSLGMRGLSSYEQYF; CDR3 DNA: TGTGCCAGCAGCTTAGGAATGAGGGGCCTGAGCTCCTACGAGCAGTACTTC
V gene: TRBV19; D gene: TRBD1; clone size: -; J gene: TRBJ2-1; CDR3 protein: CASNRDRYNEQFF; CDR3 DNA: TGTGCCAGCAACCGGGACAGGTACAATGAGCAGTTCTTC
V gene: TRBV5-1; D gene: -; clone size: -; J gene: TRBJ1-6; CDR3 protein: CASSLGQVGSPLHF; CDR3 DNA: TGCGCCAGCAGCTTAGGTCAGGTCGGTTCACCCCTCCACTTT
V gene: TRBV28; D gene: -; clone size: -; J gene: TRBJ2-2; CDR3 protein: CASSEPGQGGGELFF; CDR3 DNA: TGTGCCAGCAGTGAACCGGGGCAGGGTGGCGGGGAGCTGTTTTTT
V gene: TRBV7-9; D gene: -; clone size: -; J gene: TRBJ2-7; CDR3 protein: CASSKLNHEQYF; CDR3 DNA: TGTGCCAGCAGCAAATTAAACCACGAGCAGTACTTC
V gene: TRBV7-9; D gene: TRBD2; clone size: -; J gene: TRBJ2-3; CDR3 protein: CASRGSIAGRGTDTQYF; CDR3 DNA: TGTGCCAGCAGGGGCTCGATAGCGGGGAGGGGCACAGATACGCAGTATTTT
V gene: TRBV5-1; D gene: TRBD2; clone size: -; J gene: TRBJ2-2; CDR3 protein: CASSLGLANTGELFF; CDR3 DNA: TGCGCCAGCAGCTTAGGACTAGCTAACACCGGGGAGCTGTTTTTT
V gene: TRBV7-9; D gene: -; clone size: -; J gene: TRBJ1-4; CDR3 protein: CASSSRGGGEKLFF; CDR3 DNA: TGTGCCAGCAGCTCGAGGGGGGGAGGTGAAAAACTGTTTTTT
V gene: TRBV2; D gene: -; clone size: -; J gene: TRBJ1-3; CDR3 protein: CASSHRDTGNTIYF; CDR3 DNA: TGTGCCAGCAGTCATCGGGACACCGGGAACACCATATATTTT
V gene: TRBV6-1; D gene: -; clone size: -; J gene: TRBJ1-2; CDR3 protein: CASSDIGQGPPSNYGYTF; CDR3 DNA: TGTGCCAGCAGTGACATCGGGCAGGGGCCGCCTTCTAACTATGGCTACACCTTC
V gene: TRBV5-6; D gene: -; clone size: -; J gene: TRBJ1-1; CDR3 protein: CASSLEGRDLAFF; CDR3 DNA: TGTGCCAGCAGCTTGGAGGGGAGGGATCTAGCTTTCTTT
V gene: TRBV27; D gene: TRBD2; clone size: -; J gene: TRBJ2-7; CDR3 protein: CASKMGLAVIYEQYF; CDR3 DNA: TGTGCCAGCAAGATGGGACTAGCGGTGATCTACGAGCAGTACTTC
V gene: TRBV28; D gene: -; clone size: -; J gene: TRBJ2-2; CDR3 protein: CASSLRPNTGELFF; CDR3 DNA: TGTGCCAGCAGTTTACGGCCGAACACCGGGGAGCTGTTTTTT
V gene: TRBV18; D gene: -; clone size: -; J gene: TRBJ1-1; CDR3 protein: CASSRQEGNTEAFF; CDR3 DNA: TGTGCCAGCTCACGACAGGAGGGTAACACTGAAGCTTTCTTT
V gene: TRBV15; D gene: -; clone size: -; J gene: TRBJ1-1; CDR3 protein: CATSRGVEGKAFF; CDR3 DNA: TGTGCCACCAGCAGAGGGGTGGAGGGTAAAGCTTTCTTT
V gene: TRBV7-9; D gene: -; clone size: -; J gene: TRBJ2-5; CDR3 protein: CASSFTRGTQYF; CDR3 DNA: TGTGCCAGCAGCTTCACGAGGGGGACCCAGTACTTC
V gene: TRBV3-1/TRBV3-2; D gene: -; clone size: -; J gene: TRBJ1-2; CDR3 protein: CASSPGQNGLYGYTF; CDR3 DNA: TGTGCCAGCAGCCCCGGACAGAACGGTCTGTATGGCTACACCTTC
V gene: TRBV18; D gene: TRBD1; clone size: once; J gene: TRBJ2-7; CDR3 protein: CASSLGQDYEQYF; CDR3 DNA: TGTGCCAGCTCGCTCGGACAGGACTACGAGCAGTACTTC
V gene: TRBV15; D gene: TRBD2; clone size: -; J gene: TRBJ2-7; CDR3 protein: CATSIGASGSYEQYF; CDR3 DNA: TGTGCCACTAGCATTGGGGCTAGCGGATCCTACGAGCAGTACTTC
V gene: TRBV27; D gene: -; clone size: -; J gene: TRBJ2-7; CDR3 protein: CASSSPYEQYF; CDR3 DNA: TGTGCCAGCAGTTCGCCCTACGAGCAGTACTTC
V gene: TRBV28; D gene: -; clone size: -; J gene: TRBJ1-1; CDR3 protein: CASSPGATEAFF; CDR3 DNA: TGTGCCAGCAGTCCCGGGGCGACTGAAGCTTTCTTT
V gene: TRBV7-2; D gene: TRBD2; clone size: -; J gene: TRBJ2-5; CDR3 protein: CASSPTGGFQETQYF; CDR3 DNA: TGTGCCAGCAGCCCCACCGGGGGGTTCCAAGAGACCCAGTACTTC
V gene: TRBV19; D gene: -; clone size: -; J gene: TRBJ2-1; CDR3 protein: CASSLTESTYNEQFF; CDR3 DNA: TGTGCCAGTAGTTTAACAGAAAGTACCTACAATGAGCAGTTCTTC
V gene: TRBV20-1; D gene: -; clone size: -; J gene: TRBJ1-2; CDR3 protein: CSARREYGYTF; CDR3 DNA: TGCAGTGCAAGAAGGGAGTATGGCTACACCTTC
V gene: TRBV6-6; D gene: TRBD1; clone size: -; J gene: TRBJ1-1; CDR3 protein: CASKDDRGNTEAFF; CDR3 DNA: TGTGCCAGCAAGGACGACAGGGGGAACACTGAAGCTTTCTTT
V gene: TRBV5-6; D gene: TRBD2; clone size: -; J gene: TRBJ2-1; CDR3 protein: CASSSLAGAGNEQFF; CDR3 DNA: TGTGCCAGCAGCTCCCTTGCGGGAGCTGGGAATGAGCAGTTCTTC
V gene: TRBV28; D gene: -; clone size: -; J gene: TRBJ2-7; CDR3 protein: CASSFTPFYEQYF; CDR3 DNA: TGTGCCAGCAGTTTCACCCCATTCTACGAGCAGTACTTC
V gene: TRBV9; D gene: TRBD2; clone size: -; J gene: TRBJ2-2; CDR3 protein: CASSVPAGGAGELFF; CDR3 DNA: TGTGCCAGCAGCGTTCCAGCGGGGGGTGCCGGGGAGCTGTTTTTT
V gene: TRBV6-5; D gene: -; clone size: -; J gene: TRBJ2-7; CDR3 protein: CASSYRGHEQYF; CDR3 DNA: TGTGCCAGCAGTTATAGGGGCCACGAGCAGTACTTC
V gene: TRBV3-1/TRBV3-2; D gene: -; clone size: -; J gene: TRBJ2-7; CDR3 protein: CASSQDPGQSYEQYF; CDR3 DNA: TGTGCCAGCAGCCAAGATCCCGGACAGTCCTACGAGCAGTACTTC
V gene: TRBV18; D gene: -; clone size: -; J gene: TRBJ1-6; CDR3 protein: CASSPGSSYNSPLHF; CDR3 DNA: TGTGCCAGCTCACCGGGGAGCTCCTATAATTCACCCCTCCACTTT
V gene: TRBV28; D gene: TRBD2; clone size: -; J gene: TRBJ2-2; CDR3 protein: CASRGTSGSTGELFF; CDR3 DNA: TGTGCCAGCAGAGGGACTAGCGGGAGTACCGGGGAGCTGTTTTTT
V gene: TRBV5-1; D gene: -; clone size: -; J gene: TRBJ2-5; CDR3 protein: CASSLFRGPQETQYF; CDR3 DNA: TGCGCCAGCAGCTTATTCCGGGGTCCCCAAGAGACCCAGTACTTC
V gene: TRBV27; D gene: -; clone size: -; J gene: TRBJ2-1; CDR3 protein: CASSFRGQSSYNEQFF; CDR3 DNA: TGTGCCAGCAGTTTTCGGGGGCAGAGCTCCTACAATGAGCAGTTCTTC
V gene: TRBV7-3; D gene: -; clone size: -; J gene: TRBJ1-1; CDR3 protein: CASSLTGTSDTEAFF; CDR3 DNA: TGTGCCAGCAGCTTAACGGGGACATCCGACACTGAAGCTTTCTTT
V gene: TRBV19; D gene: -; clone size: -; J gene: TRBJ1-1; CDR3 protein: CASTSDRPWNTEAFF; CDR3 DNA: TGTGCCAGTACCTCGGACAGACCCTGGAACACTGAAGCTTTCTTT
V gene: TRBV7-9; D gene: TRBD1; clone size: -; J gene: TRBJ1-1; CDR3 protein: CASSLGTGDREAFF; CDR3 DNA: TGTGCCAGCAGCCTCGGGACAGGAGATAGAGAAGCTTTCTTT
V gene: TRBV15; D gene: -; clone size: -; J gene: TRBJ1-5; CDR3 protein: CATSRVRGGPQPQHF; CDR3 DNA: TGTGCCACCAGCAGAGTGCGAGGTGGGCCTCAGCCCCAGCATTTT
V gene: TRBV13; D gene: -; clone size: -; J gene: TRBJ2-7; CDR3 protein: CASSLGGAGARNEQYF; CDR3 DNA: TGTGCCAGCAGCTTAGGAGGGGCAGGGGCGAGGAACGAGCAGTACTTC
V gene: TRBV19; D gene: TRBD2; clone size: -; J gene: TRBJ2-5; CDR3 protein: CASSKRGSPALETQYF; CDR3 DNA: TGTGCCAGTAGTAAGCGCGGGAGCCCAGCTCTGGAGACCCAGTACTTC
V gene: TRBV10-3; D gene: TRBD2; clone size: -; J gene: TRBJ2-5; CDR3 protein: CAISESSGGARRGKETQYF; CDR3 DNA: TGTGCCATCAGTGAGTCAAGCGGGGGGGCCCGTCGAGGCAAAGAGACCCAGTACTTC
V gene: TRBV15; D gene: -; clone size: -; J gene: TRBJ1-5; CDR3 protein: CATSRGTVTTPQHF; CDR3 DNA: TGTGCCACCAGCAGAGGTACAGTCACTACCCCCCAGCATTTT
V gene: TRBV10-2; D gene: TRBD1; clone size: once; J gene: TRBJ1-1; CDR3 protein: CASGQGGTEAFF; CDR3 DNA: TGCGCCAGCGGACAGGGTGGAACTGAAGCTTTCTTT
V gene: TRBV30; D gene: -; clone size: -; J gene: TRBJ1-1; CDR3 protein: CAWSYQVTEAFF; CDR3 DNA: TGTGCCTGGAGTTATCAGGTTACTGAAGCTTTCTTT
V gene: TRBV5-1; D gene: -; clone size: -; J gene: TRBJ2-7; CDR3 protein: CASRGRTGRNYEQYF; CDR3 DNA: TGCGCCAGCAGAGGACGCACAGGGAGAAACTACGAGCAGTACTTC
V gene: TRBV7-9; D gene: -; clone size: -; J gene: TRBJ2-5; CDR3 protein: CASSLRVKETQYF; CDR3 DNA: TGTGCCAGCAGCTTACGGGTAAAAGAGACCCAGTACTTC
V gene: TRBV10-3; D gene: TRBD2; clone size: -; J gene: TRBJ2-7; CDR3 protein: CAILAGGPYEQYF; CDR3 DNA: TGTGCCATCCTAGCGGGAGGTCCCTACGAGCAGTACTTC
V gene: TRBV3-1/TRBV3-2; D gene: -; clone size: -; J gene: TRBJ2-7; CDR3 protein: CASRRSSTYEQYF; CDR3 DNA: TGTGCCAGCAGACGGAGCTCAACCTACGAGCAGTACTTC
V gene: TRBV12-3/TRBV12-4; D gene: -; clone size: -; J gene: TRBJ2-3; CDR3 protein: CASSFGGDTQYF; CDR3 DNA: TGTGCCAGCAGTTTTGGGGGAGATACGCAGTATTTT